The source of this T cell receptor (beta chain) is a study of breast tumors, draining lymph nodes, adjacent tissues. TCRdb recomputed calls from the multiplex PCR reads with MiXCR, one row per CDR3 protein. Of 270,000 or so distinct CDR3 sequences in the sample, around 30% were seen once. The lymph nodes were axillary draining lymph nodes from breast cancer patients. Worth noting for this clonotype: Its target is unknown. A much larger clone is a single base away; this may be a read error.

Per germline, CDR1 SGDLS and CDR2 YYNGEE. The CDR3 runs to 14 residues. Whole-study results and caveats: Tumor TCR diversity was below lymph nodes but above nontumor tissue. Most tumor T cells seemingly derive from lymph node, then expand in tumor. Tumor and nontumor repertoires were significantly more similar in luminal-like than in basal-like breast cancer.

V and J are TRBV9 and TRBJ2-7, with TRBD2 matching 12 bases. Sequenced: axillary lymph node tissue. The origin of this receptor is a female donor with breast cancer. Some clones in this sample may be carry-over from other donors' samples. As DNA, the CDR3 is TGTGCCAGCAGCGTGACTAGCGGGAGCCGGGAGCAGTCCTTC. Its protein product is CASSVTSGSREQSF. Full variable domain (outside the CDR3, taken from reference TRBV9 and TRBJ2-7): DSGVTQTPKHLITATGQRVTLRCSPRSGDLSVYWYQQSLDQGLQFLIQYYNGEERAKGNILERFSAQQFPDLHSELNLSSLELGDSALYFCASSVTSGSREQSFGPGTRLTVT.